This T cell receptor beta chain was sequenced during a study of T cell clonality in common variable immunodeficiency. TCRdb's copy holds only in-frame clones and misses some; the assay was immunoSEQ multiplex PCR. The sample presents some 64,000 clones, none singletons. The length of the CDR3 is 16 residues. The V gene end was trimmed by 0 bases and the J gene end by 4 bases; junction bases not matched to a gene: 9. In germline, CDR1 is DFQATT, CDR2 SNEGSKA (reference sequence). Study-level findings and limits: In common variable immunodeficiency, TCR beta chains reportedly carried fewer deletions and N-nucleotide insertions.

This clone was recorded many times. Antigen unknown. The read halts 3 residues ahead of the CDR3 end, with the missing end drawn from the germline J gene. This TCR derives from a person aged 18 to 69 in good health. Sequenced input: peripheral blood mononuclear cells. This rearrangement joins TRBV20-1 to TRBJ2-5; 9 nucleotides agree with TRBD1. The DNA read from the CDR3 is TGCAGTGCTAGAGATCTGACAGGGGGGGGATTAGAGACC. This encodes CSARDLTGGGLET. Given in full, the CDR3 is CSARDLTGGGLETQYF.